One TCR beta chain is described in this entry. It has no known antigen specificity. No much larger clonotype is one base removed from it; base qualities were not supplied. The treatment or condition label here, explained by the study, means: in vitro stimulation with specific CMV peptide epitopes to enrich CMV-specific T cells. These data come from a study of T cell repertoires in cytomegalovirus infection (dated by TCRdb to between 2019 and 2020). Describing the broader study: Recently identified HLA-C-restricted CMV epitopes, whose presentation resists viral immunomodulation, were targeted by peptide stimulations together with well-studied HLA-B-restricted epitopes. The HLA type of each donor mattered for the analysis, because public TCR beta signatures pointed to carriage of CMV infection along with the matching HLA type.

The run used an Illumina HiSeq 1500. TCRdb took the public reads, trimmed them with fastp at Q25, ran MiXCR for clone calling and kept in-frame beta chains. Duplicate CDR3 protein sequences are folded into a single record with the most common DNA and genes. The sample table contains some 920,000 distinct CDR3 sequences; only one count was recorded for less than 35% of them. The ten largest account for over 12% of the sample. For this chain, trimming is 4 bases at the V end and 6 bases at the J end, and the number of junction bases without a gene match is 5. The CDR3 holds 14 amino acids from the cysteine to the phenylalanine. Of all the DNA, just the CDR3 is kept, 42 bases in frame from base 1. CDR1 and CDR2 (SQVTM, ANQGSEA) derive from the germline V gene. Results the study describes overall, beyond this receptor: The ex vivo response was dominated by HLA-C-restricted CMV-specific TCR beta clonotypes, which also provided the single most frequent clonotype in two of eight donors. In both this cohort and an independent 352-donor cohort, the cumulative frequency of public TCR beta family members distinguished carriers of CMV infection plus the relevant HLA type.

The rearrangement joined TRBV29-1 to TRBJ2-2, with TRBD1 matching 10 junction bases. The sequence derives from a human donor in good health (CMV status not recorded). Some clones in this sample may be carry-over from other donors' samples. Sequencing used cultured CD8+ T cells from PBMCs, obtained from culture after CMV antigen stimulation. The nucleotide sequence reads as follows: TGCAGCGTTGTGGGACAGGGGACCTCCGGGGAGCTGTTTTTT. Its protein product is CSVVGQGTSGELFF.